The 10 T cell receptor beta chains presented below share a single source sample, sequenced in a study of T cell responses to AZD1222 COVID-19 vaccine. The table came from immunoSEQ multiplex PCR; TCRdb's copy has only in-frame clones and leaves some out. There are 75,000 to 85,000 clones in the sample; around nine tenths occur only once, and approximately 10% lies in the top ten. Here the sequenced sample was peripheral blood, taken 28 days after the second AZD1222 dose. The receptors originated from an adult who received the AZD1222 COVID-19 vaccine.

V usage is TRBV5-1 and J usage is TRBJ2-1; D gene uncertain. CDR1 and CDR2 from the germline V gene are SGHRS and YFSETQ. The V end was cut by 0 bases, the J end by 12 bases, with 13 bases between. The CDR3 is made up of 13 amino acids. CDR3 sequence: CASSLGTSSWQFF. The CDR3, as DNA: TGCGCCAGCAGCTTGGGCACTTCATCCTGGCAGTTCTTC.

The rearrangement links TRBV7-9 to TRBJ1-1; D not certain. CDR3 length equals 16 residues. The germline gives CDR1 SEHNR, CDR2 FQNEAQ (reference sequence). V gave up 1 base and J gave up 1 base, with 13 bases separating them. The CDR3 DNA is TGTGCCAGCAGCTTAGTGGTCGGCAGGAGGAACACTGAAGCTTTCTTT. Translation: CASSLVVGRRNTEAFF.

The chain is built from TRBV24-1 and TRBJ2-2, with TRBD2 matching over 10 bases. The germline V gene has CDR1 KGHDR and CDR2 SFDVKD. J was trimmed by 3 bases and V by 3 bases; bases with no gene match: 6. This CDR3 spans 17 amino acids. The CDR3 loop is CATSDASGGAHTGELFF. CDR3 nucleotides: TGTGCCACCAGTGATGCCAGCGGGGGGGCCCACACCGGGGAGCTGTTTTTT.

The CDR3 bases are TGCAGCGTTGACTGGGGGCAAGGTGAAAAACTGTTTTTT. This translates into CSVDWGQGEKLFF. The gene calls are TRBV29-1 and TRBJ1-4, with D possibly matching TRBD1 (6 bases). The V end was cut by 3 bases, the J end by 7 bases, with 12 bases between. The CDR3 extends over 13 amino acids. Germline assignment: CDR1 SQVTM and CDR2 ANQGSEA.

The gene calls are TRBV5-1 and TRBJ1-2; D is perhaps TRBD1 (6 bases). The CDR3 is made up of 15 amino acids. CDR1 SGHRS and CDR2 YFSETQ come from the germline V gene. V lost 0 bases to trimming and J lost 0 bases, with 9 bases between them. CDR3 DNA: TGCGCCAGCAGCTTGGGGGGGCCACCTAACTATGGCTACACCTTC. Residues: CASSLGGPPNYGYTF.

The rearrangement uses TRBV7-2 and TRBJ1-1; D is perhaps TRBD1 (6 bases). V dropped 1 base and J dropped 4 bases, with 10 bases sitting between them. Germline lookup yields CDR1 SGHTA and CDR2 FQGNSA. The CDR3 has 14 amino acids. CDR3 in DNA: TGTGCCAGCAGCTTAGACAGGGCCAGCACTGAAGCTTTCTTT. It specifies CASSLDRASTEAFF.

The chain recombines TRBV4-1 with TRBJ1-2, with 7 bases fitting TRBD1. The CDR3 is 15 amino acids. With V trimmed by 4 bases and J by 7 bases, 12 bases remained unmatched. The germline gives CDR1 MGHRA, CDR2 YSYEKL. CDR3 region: CASSREGTGTAGYTF. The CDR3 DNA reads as TGCGCCAGCAGCCGAGAGGGGACCGGGACAGCTGGCTACACCTTC.

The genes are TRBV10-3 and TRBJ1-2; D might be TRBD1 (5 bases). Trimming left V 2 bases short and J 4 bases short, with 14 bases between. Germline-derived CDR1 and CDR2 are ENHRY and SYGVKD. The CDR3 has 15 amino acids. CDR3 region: CAISEGDGLTYGYTF. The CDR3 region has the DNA TGTGCCATCAGTGAGGGGGACGGATTGACCTATGGCTACACCTTC.

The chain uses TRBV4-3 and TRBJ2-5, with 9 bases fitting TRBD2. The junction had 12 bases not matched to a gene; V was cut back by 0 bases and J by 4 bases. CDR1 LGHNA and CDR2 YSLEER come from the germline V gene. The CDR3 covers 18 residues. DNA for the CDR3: TGCGCCAGCAGCCAAGATTCGAGCGGGGGGCCCTCCCTAGAGACCCAGTACTTC. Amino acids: CASSQDSSGGPSLETQYF.

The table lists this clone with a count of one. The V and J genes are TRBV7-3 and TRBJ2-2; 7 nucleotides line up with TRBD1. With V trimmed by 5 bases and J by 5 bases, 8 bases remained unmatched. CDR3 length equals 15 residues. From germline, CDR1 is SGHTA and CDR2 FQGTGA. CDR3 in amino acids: CASSPRDRDTGELFF. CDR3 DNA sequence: TGTGCCAGCAGCCCACGGGACAGAGATACCGGGGAGCTGTTTTTT.